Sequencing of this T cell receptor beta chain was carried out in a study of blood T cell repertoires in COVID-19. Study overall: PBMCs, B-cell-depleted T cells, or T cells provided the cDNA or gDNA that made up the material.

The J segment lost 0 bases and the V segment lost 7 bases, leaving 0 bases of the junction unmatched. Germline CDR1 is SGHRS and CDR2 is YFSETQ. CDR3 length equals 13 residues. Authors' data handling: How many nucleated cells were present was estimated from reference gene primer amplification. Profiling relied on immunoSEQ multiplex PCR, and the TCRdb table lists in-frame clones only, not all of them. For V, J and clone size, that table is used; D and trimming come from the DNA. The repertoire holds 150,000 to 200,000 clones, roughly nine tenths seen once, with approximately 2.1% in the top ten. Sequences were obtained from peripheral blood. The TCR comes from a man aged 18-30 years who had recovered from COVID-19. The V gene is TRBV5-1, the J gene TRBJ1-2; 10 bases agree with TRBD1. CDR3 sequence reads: CASGQGANYGYTF. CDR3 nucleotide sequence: TGCGCCAGCGGACAGGGGGCTAACTATGGCTACACCTTC.